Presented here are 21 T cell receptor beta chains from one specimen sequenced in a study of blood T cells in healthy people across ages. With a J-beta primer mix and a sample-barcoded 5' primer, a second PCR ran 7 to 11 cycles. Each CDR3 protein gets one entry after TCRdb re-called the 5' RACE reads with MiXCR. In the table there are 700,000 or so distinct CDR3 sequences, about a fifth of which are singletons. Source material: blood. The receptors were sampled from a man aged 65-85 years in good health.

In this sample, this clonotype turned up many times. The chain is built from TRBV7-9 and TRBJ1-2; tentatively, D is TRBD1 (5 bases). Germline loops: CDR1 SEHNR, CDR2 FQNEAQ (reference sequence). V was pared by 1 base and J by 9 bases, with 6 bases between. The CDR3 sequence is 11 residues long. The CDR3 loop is CASSLGQSYTF. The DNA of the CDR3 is TGTGCCAGCAGCTTAGGACAGAGCTACACCTTC.

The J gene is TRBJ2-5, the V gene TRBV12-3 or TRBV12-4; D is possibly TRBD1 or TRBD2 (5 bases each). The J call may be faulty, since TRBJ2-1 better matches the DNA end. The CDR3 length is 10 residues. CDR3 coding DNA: TGTGCCAGCGCAGAGGGGAGGCAGTTCTTC. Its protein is CASAEGRQFF.

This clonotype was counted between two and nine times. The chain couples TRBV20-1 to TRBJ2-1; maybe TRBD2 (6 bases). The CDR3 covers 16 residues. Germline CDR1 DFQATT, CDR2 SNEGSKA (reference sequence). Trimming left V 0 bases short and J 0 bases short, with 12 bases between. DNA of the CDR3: TGCAGTGCTAGAGATCAGGGAGGTCCCTCCTACAATGAGCAGTTCTTC. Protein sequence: CSARDQGGPSYNEQFF.

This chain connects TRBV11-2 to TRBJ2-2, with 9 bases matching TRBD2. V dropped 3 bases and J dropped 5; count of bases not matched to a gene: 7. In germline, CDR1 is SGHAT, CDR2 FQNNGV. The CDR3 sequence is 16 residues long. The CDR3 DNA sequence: TGTGCCAGCAGCTTTTCTAGCGGGGTTAGGACCGGGGAGCTGTTTTTT. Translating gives CASSFSSGVRTGELFF.

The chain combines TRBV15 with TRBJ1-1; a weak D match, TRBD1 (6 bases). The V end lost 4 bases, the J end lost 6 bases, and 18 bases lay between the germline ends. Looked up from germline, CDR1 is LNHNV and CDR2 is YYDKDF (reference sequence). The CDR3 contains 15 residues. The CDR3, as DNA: TGTGCCACCAGCACTTATAGCAGGGGAGGGTCTGAAGCTTTCTTT. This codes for CATSTYSRGGSEAFF.

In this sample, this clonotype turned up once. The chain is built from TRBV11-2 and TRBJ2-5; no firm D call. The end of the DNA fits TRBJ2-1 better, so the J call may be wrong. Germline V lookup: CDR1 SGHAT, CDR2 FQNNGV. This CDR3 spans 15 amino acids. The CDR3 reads CASSLFGEDYNEQFF. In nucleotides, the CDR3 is TGTGCCAGCAGCTTATTTGGTGAGGACTACAATGAGCAGTTCTTC.

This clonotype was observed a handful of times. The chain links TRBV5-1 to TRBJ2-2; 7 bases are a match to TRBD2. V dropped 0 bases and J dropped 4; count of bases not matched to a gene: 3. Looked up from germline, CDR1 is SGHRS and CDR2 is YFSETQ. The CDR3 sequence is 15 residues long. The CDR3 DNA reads TGCGCCAGCAGCTTGGTAGCGGGTGCCACCGGGGAGCTGTTTTTT. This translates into CASSLVAGATGELFF.

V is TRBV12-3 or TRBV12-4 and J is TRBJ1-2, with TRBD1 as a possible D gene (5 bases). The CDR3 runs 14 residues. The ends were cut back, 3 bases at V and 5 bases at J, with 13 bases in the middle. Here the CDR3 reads CASSFPGAHYGYTF. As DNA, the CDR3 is TGTGCCAGCAGTTTCCCCGGGGCACATTATGGCTACACCTTC.

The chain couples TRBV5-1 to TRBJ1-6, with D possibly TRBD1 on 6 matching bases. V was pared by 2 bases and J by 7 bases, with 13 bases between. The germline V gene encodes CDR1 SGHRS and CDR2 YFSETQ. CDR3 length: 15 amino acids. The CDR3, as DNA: TGCGCCAGCAGCTTTCAGGGGCCAGGGAATTCACCCCTCCACTTT. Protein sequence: CASSFQGPGNSPLHF.

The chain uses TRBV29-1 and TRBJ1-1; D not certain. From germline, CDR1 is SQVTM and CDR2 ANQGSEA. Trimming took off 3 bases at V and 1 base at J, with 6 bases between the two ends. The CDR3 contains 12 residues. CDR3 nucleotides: TGCAGCGTTGAGAGTGGGAACACTGAAGCTTTCTTT. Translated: CSVESGNTEAFF.

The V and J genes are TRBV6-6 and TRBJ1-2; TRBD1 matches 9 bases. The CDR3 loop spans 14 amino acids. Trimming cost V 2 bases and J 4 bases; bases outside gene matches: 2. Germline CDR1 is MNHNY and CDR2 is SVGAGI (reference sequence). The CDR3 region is CASSYEDRGYGYTF. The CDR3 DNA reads TGTGCCAGCAGTTACGAGGACAGGGGCTATGGCTACACCTTC.

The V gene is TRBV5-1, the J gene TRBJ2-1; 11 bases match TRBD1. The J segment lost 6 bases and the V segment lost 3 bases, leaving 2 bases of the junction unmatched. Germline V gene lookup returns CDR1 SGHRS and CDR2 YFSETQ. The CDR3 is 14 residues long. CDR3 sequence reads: CASSWGTGGNEQFF. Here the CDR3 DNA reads TGCGCCAGCAGCTGGGGGACAGGGGGCAATGAGCAGTTCTTC.

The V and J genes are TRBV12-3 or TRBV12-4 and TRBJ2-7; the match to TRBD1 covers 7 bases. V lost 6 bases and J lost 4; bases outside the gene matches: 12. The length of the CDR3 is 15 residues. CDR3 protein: CASRLIRGSSYEQYF. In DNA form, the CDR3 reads TGTGCCAGCAGGCTTATCAGGGGGTCATCATACGAGCAGTACTTC.

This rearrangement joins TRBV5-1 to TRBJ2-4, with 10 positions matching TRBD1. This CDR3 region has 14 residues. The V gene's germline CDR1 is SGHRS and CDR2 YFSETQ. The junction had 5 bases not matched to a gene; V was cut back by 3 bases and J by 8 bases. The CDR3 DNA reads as TGCGCCAGCAGCTCGACAGGGGGCTTGGACATTCAGTACTTC. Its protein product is CASSSTGGLDIQYF.

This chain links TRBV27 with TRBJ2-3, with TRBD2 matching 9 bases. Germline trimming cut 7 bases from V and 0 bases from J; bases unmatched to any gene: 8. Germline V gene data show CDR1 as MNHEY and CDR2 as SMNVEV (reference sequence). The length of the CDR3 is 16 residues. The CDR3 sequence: CASTDLAGRSTDTQYF. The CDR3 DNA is TGTGCCAGCACCGATCTAGCGGGGAGGAGCACAGATACGCAGTATTTT.

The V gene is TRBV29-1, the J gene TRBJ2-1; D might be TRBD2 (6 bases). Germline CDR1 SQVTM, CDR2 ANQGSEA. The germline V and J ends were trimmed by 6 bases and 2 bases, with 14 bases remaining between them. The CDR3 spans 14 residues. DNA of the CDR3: TGCAGCGTGGCTAGCGTTGGAACCTACAATGAGCAGTTCTTC. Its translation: CSVASVGTYNEQFF.

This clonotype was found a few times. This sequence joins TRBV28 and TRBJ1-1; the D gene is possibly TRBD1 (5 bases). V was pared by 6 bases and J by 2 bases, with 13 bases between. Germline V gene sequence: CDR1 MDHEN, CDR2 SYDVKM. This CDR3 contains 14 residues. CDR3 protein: CASRAGGENTEAFF. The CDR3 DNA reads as TGTGCCAGCAGAGCGGGGGGGGAAAACACTGAAGCTTTCTTT.

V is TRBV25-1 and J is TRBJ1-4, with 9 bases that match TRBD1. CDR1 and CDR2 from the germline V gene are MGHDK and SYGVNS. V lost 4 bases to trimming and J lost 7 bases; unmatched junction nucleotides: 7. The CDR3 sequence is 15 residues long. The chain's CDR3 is CASSATGGASEKLFF. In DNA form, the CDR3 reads TGTGCCAGCAGTGCCACAGGGGGCGCGAGTGAAAAACTGTTTTTT. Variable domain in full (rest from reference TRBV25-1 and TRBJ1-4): EADIYQTPRYLVIGTGKKITLECSQTMGHDKMYWYQQDPGMELHLIHYSYGVNSTEKGDLSSESTVSRIRTEHFPLTLESARPSHTSQYLCASSATGGASEKLFFGSGTQLSVL.

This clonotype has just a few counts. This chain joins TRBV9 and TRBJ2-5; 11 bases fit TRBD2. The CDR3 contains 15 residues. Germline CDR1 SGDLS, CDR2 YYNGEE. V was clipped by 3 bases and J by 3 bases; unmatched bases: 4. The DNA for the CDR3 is TGTGCCAGCAGCGCCCTGGGACTAGCGGAAGAGACCCAGTACTTC. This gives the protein CASSALGLAEETQYF.

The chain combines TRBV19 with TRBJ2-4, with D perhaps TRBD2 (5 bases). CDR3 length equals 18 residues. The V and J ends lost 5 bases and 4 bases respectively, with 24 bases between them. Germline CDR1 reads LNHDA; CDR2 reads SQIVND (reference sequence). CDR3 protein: CASSPGLGPRVEKNIQYF. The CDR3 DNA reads TGTGCCAGTAGTCCAGGACTGGGTCCCCGTGTTGAGAAAAACATTCAGTACTTC.

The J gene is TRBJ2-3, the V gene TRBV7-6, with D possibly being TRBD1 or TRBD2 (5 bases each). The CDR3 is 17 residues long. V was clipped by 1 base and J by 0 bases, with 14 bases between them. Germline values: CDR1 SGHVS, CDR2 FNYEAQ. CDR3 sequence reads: CASSLVWGRGSTDTQYF. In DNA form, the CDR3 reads TGTGCCAGCAGCTTAGTCTGGGGGAGAGGTAGCACAGATACGCAGTATTTT.